What follows are 9 T cell receptor beta chains derived from one specimen sequenced in a study of blood T cells in healthy people across ages. The use of a sample-barcoded 5' primer and a J-beta primer mix characterized a second PCR of roughly 6 to 12 cycles. TCRdb fed the 5' RACE reads into MiXCR, producing one record per CDR3 protein. The sample lists 800,000 to 1,300,000 distinct CDR3 sequences, approximately 26% occurring once. The same sample was also used in a study of T cells of mothers and their children.

The sequencing sample was made of blood. Every receptor here comes from a girl aged 2-15 years in good health.

This clonotype was observed a handful of times. V is TRBV7-3 and J is TRBJ2-1; weak D call: TRBD1 (5 bases). Germline lookup yields CDR1 SGHTA and CDR2 FQGTGA. V was shortened by 5 bases and J by 9 bases, with 14 bases between the two germline ends. This CDR3 is built from 13 residues. The CDR3 here is CASSQTGASEQFF. The CDR3 DNA is TGTGCCAGCAGCCAGACTGGGGCAAGTGAGCAGTTCTTC. Full variable domain (missing parts from reference TRBV7-3 and TRBJ2-1): GAGVSQTPSNKVTEKGKYVELRCDPISGHTALYWYRQSLGQGPEFLIYFQGTGAADDSGLPNDRFFAVRPEGSVSTLKIQRTERGDSAVYLCASSQTGASEQFFGPGTRLTVL.

The J gene is TRBJ2-1, the V gene TRBV4-1, with D hard to call. Trimming left V 0 bases short and J 11 bases short, with 14 bases between. This CDR3 is 14 amino acids long. Germline CDR1 reads MGHRA; CDR2 reads YSYEKL. The CDR3 sequence is CASSQDLSREKQFF. As DNA, the CDR3 is TGCGCCAGCAGCCAAGATCTAAGTAGGGAAAAGCAGTTCTTC.

This clonotype was counted a few times. This chain uses TRBV11-1 with TRBJ1-1; no definite D call. The CDR3 runs 11 residues. Germline CDR1 and CDR2: SGHAT and FQDESV (reference sequence). V lost 4 bases and J lost 8, with 8 bases in between. The CDR3 DNA reads TGTGCCAGCAGCTACAACCAAGAAGCTTTCTTT. Encoded protein: CASSYNQEAFF.

The chain links TRBV5-1 to TRBJ2-5; tentative D call: TRBD1 (7 bases). Per germline, CDR1 SGHRS and CDR2 YFSETQ. The CDR3 sequence is 16 residues long. V shed 3 bases and J shed 2 bases, with 17 bases lying between them. CDR3 in amino acids: CASSWAGTDKQETQYF. CDR3 nucleotides: TGCGCCAGCAGCTGGGCGGGGACAGACAAACAAGAGACCCAGTACTTC. The whole variable domain, filled in from reference TRBV5-1 and TRBJ2-5, reads KAGVTQTPRYLIKTRGQQVTLSCSPISGHRSVSWYQQTPGQGLQFLFEYFSETQRNKGNFPGRFSGRQFSNSRSEMNVSTLELGDSALYLCASSWAGTDKQETQYFGPGTRLLVL.

The chain has TRBV20-1 and TRBJ1-3, with D perhaps matching TRBD1 (6 bases). This CDR3 is 12 amino acids long. Germline V CDR1 and CDR2: DFQATT, SNEGSKA (reference sequence). V was pared by 4 bases and J by 7 bases, with 11 bases between. CDR3 nucleotide sequence: TGCAGTGCTACTCCAAGGGGGAACACCATATATTTT. This sequence encodes CSATPRGNTIYF.

The sample holds a few counts of this clonotype. The CDR3 is CASSLETGSREQFF. DNA of the CDR3: TGTGCCAGCAGTTTAGAAACAGGGTCCCGGGAGCAGTTCTTC. The chain is built from TRBV27 and TRBJ2-1; D possibly corresponds to TRBD1 (6 bases). The CDR3 consists of 14 residues. Germline loops: CDR1 MNHEY, CDR2 SMNVEV (reference sequence). Trimming took off 2 bases at V and 10 bases at J, with 15 bases between the two ends.

V and J are TRBV6-2 or TRBV6-3 and TRBJ2-1; TRBD2 matches 9 bases. The CDR3 is 14 amino acids. Germline trimming cut 8 bases from V and 7 bases from J; bases unmatched to any gene: 9. The germline V gene encodes CDR1 MNHEY and CDR2 SVGEGT. For the CDR3, the DNA is TGTGCCAGCCTAACGGCGGGAGGGCGAAATGAGCAGTTCTTC. Encoded protein: CASLTAGGRNEQFF.

The V gene is TRBV24-1, the J gene TRBJ2-1; D is ambiguous. This CDR3 is built from 13 residues. Germline V CDR1 and CDR2: KGHDR, SFDVKD. Between the trimmed V and J ends, which lost 0 bases and 9 bases, there was a span of 8 bases. CDR3 bases: TGTGCCACCAGTGATTTGATCCACTCTGAGCAGTTCTTC. It encodes CATSDLIHSEQFF.

This clonotype appeared a single time. The rearrangement links TRBV12-3 or TRBV12-4 to TRBJ2-1; 12 nucleotides line up with TRBD2. This CDR3 region has 20 residues. V shed 0 bases and J 8 bases; nucleotides not matched to a gene: 17. The CDR3 DNA reads TGTGCCAGCAGTTTAGCGCAGGGTTTCCTAGCGGGAGGGCCGACGTATGAGCAGTTCTTC. Translated: CASSLAQGFLAGGPTYEQFF.